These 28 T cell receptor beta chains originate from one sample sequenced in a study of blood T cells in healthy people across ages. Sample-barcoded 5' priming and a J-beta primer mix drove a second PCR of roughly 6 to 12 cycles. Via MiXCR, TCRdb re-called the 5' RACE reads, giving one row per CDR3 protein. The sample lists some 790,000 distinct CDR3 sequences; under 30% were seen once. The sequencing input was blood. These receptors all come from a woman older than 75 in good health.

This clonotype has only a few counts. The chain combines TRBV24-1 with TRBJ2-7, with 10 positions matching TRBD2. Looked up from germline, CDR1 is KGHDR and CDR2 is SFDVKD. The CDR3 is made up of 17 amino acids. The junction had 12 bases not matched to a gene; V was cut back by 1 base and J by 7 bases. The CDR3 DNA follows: TGTGCCACCAGTGATTTCTCGCCTAGCGGGGGTTACAATGAGCAGTACTTC. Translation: CATSDFSPSGGYNEQYF.

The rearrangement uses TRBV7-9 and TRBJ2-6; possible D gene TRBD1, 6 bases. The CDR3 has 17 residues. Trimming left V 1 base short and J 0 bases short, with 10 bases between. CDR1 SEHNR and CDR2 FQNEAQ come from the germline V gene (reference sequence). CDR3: CASSLGRGYSGANVLTF. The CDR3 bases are TGTGCCAGCAGCTTAGGCAGGGGTTACTCTGGGGCCAACGTCCTGACTTTC.

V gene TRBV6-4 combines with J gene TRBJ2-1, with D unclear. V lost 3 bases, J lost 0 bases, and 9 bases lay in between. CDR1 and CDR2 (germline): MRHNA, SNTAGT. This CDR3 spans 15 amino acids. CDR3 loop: CASSEVGNSYNEQFF. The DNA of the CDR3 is TGTGCCAGCAGTGAGGTCGGCAACTCCTACAATGAGCAGTTCTTC.

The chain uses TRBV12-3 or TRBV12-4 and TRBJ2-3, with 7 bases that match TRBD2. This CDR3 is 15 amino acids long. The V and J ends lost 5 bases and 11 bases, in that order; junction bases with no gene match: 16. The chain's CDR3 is CASSQQVTSTDVQYF. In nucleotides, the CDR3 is TGTGCCAGCAGTCAGCAGGTGACTAGCACAGATGTGCAGTATTTT.

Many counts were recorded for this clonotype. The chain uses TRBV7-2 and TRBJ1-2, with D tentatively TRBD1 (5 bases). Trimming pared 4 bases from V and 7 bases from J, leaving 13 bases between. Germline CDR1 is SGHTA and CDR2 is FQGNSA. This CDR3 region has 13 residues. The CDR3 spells CASSYQGFTGYTF. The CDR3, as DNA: TGTGCCAGCAGCTATCAGGGTTTCACTGGCTACACCTTC.

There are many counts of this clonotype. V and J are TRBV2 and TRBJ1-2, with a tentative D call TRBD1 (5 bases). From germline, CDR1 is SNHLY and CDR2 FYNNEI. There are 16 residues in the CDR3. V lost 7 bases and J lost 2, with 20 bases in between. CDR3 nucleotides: TGTGCCAGCACCAATCCCGGGGCTTTGCTAAACTATGGCTACACCTTC. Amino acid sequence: CASTNPGALLNYGYTF.

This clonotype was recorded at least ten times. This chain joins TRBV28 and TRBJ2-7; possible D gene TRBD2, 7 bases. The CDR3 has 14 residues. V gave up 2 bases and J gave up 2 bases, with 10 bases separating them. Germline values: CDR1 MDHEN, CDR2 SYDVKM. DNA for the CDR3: TGTGCCAGCAGTTTAATGCGGGGGCCCTACGAGCAGTACTTC. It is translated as CASSLMRGPYEQYF.

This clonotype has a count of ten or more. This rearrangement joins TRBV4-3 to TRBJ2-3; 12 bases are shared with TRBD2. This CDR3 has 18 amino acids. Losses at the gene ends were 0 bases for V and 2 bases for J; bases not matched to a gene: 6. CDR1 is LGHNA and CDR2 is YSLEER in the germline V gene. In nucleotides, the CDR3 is TGCGCCAGCAGCCAAGATACGGCTAGCGGGGGGGTCACAGATACGCAGTATTTT. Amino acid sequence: CASSQDTASGGVTDTQYF.

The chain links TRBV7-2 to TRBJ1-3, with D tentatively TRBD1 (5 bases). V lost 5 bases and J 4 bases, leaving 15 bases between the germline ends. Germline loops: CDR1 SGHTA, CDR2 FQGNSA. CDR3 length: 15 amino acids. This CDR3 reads CASSVTDLQGNTIYF. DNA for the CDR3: TGTGCCAGCAGCGTGACAGACCTTCAGGGAAACACCATATATTTT.

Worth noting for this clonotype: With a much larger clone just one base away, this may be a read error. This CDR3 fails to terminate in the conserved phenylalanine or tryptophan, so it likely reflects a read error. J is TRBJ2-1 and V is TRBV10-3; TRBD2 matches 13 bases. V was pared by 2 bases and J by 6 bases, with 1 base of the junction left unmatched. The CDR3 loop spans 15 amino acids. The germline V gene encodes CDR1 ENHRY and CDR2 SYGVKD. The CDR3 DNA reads TGTGCCATCAGTGAGGGGACTAGCGGGGCCAATGAGCAGTTCGTC. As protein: CAISEGTSGANEQFV.

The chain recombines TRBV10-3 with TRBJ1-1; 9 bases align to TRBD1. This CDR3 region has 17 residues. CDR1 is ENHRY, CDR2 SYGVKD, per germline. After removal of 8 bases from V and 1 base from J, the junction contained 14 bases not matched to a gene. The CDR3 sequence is CAIQPSWGQGSNTEAFF. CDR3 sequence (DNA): TGTGCCATCCAACCCAGTTGGGGACAGGGTTCGAACACTGAAGCTTTCTTT.

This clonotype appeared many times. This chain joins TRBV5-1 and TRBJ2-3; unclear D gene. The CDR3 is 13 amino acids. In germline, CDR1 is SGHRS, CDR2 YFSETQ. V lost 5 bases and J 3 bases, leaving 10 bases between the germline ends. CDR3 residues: CASSWSETDTQYF. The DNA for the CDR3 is TGCGCCAGCAGTTGGAGTGAAACAGATACGCAGTATTTT. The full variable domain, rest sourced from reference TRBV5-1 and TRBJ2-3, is KAGVTQTPRYLIKTRGQQVTLSCSPISGHRSVSWYQQTPGQGLQFLFEYFSETQRNKGNFPGRFSGRQFSNSRSEMNVSTLELGDSALYLCASSWSETDTQYFGPGTRLTVL.

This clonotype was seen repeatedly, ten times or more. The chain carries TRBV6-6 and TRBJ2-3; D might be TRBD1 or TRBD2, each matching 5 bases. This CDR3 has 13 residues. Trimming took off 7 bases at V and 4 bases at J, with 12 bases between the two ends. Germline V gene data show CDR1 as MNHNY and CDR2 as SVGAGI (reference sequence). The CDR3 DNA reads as TGTGCCAGCACGGCAGGGACGGCAGATACGCAGTATTTT. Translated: CASTAGTADTQYF.

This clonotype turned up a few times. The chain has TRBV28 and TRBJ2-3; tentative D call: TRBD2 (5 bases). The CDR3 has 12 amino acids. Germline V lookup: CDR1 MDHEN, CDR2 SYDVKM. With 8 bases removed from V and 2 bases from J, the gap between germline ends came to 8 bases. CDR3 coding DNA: TGTGCCAGCGGGAGCACCACAGATACGCAGTATTTT. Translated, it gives CASGSTTDTQYF.

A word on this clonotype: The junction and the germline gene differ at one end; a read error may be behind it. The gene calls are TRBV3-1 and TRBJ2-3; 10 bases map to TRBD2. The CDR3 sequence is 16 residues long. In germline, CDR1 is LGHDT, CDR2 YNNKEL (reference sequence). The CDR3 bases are TGTGCCAGCAGCCAAGGCTCTAGCGGGGGCACAGATACGCAGGATTTT. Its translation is CASSQGSSGGTDTQDF.

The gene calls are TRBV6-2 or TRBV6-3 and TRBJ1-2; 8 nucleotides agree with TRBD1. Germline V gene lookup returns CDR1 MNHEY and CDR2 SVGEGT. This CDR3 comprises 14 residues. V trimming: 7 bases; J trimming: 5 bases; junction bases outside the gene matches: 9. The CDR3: CASILNRGRYGYTF. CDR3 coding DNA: TGTGCCAGCATCCTCAACAGGGGGAGGTATGGCTACACCTTC.

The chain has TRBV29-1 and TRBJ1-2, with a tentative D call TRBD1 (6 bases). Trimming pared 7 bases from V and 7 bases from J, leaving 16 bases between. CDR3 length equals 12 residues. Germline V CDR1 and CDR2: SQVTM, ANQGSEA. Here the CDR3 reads CSGEAGAGGYTF. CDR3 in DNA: TGCAGCGGTGAGGCAGGGGCGGGTGGCTACACCTTC.

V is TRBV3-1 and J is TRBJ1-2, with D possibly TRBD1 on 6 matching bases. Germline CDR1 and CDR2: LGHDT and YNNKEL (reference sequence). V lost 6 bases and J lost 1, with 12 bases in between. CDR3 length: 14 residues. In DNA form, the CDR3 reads TGTGCCAGCAGAGATACCAGGGGTAACTATGGCTACACCTTC. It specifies CASRDTRGNYGYTF. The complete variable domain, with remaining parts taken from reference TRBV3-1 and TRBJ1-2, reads DTAVSQTPKYLVTQMGNDKSIKCEQNLGHDTMYWYKQDSKKFLKIMFSYNNKELIINETVPNRFSPKSPDKAHLNLHINSLELGDSAVYFCASRDTRGNYGYTFGSGTRLTVV.

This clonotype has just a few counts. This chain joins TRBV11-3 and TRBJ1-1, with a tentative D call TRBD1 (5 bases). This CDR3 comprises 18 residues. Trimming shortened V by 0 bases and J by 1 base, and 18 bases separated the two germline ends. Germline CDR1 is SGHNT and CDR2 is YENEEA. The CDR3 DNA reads TGTGCCAGCAGCTTAGATCGGTGGGGTGACAGACCGAACACTGAAGCTTTCTTT. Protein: CASSLDRWGDRPNTEAFF.

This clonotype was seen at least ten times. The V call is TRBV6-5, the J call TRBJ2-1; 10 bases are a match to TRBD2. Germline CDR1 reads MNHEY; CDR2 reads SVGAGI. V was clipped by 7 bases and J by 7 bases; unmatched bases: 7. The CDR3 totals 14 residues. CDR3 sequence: CASNSGGSGNEQFF. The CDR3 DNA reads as TGTGCCAGCAATAGCGGGGGGTCTGGAAATGAGCAGTTCTTC.

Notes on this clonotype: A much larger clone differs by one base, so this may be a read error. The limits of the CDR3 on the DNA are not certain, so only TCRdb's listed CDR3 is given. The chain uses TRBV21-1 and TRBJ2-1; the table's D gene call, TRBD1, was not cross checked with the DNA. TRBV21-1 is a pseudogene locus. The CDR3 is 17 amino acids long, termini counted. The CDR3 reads CAGSKAFGGGALNEQFF.

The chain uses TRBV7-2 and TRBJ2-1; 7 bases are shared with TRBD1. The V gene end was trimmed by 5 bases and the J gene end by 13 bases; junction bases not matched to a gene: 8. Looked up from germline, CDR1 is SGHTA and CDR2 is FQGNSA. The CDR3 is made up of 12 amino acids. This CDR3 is CASSRDRPLQFF. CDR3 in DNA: TGTGCCAGCAGCCGGGACAGACCGTTACAGTTCTTC.

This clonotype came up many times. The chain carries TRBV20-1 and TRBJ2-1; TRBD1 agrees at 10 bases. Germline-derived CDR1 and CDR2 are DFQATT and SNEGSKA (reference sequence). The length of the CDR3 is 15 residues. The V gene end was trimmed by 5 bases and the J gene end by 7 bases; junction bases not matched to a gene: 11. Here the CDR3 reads CSAPALDRGGNEQFF. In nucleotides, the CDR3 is TGCAGTGCTCCCGCCCTGGACAGGGGGGGGAATGAGCAGTTCTTC.

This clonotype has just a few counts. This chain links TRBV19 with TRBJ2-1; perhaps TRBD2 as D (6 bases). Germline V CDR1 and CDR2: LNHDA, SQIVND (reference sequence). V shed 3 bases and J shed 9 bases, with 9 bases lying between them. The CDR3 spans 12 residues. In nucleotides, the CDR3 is TGTGCCAGTAGTATCACGGGACTTGAGCAGTTCTTC. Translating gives CASSITGLEQFF.

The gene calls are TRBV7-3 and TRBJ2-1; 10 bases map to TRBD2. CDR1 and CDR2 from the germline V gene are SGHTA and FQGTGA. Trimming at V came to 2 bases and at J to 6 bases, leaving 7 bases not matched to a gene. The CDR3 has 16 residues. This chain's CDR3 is CASSLQRGGPTNEQFF. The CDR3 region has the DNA TGTGCCAGCAGCTTACAGCGGGGGGGCCCTACCAATGAGCAGTTCTTC.

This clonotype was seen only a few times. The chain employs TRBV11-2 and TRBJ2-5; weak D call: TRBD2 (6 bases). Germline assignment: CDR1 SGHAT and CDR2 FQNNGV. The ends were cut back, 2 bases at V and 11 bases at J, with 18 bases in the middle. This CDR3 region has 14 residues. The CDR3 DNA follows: TGTGCCAGCAGCTTAAATCCAGGGAGGAATGAGCAGTACTTC. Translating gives CASSLNPGRNEQYF.

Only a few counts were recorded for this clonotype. This CDR3 reads CAISDYPRDGVNEKLFF. DNA for the CDR3: TGTGCCATCAGTGATTACCCTCGGGACGGAGTTAATGAAAAACTGTTTTTT. The chain links TRBV10-3 to TRBJ1-4, with D maybe TRBD1 (5 bases). Germline V gene data show CDR1 as ENHRY and CDR2 as SYGVKD. The CDR3 totals 17 residues. V was clipped by 3 bases and J by 4 bases, with 18 bases between them.

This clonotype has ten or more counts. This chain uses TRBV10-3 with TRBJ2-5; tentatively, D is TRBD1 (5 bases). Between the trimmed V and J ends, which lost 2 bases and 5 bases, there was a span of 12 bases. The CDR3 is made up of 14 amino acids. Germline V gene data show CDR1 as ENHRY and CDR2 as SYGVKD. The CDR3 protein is CAISEGRVRETQYF. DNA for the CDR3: TGTGCCATCAGTGAGGGCAGGGTGAGGGAGACCCAGTACTTC.